Here is one TCR beta chain with its context. One end of the junction varies from germline; a read error may be responsible. The CDR3 sequence is 13 residues long. Looked up from germline, CDR1 is MGHRA and CDR2 is YSYEKL. These data originate in a study of shared clonotypes between healthy human individuals. An assay was performed, and its level was deep. The table came from immunoSEQ multiplex PCR; TCRdb's copy has only in-frame clones and leaves some out. The sample comprises 1.5 million to 2.5 million clones, about 94% of which are singletons, and around 1% rests with the top ten. Naive CD8 cells were CD45RO-negative, positively selected for CCR7, excluding terminally differentiated effector memory CD45RA+ cells. Participating donors were healthy, HIV-negative adults free of recent acute infections or vaccinations.

This receptor was obtained from a man aged 18 to 29 in good health. The sequenced material came from naive CD8+ T cells sorted from blood. The genes are TRBV4-1 and TRBJ2-4, with D unresolved. The CDR3 nucleotides are TGCGCCAGCAGCCAAGCTCTATCCGGGCCCCGGATCTTC. It specifies CASSQALSGPRIF.